This T cell receptor (beta chain) originates from a study of OX40 agonist ivuxolimab in advanced cancers. About the research overall: Ivuxolimab doses were 0.01, 0.1, 0.3, 1.5, 3 or 10 mg/kg every 2 weeks. Dose-escalation patients had hepatocellular carcinoma, melanoma, renal cell or head and neck cancer.

The method was immunoSEQ multiplex PCR; TCRdb's version includes in-frame clones alone and lacks a portion of them. The sample lists 40,000 to 60,000 clones, 80% to 90% occurring once. V was cut by 5 bases and J by 0 bases, with 20 bases left in between. Germline V gene data show CDR1 as SGHRS and CDR2 as YFSETQ. This CDR3 spans 17 amino acids. Broader study findings: By week 6 at 0.1 to 3.0 mg/kg, blood CD4+ and CD8+ T cells had expanded clonally.

Points on this clone: Antigen: not known.

The chain uses TRBV5-1 and TRBJ1-2; tentatively, D is TRBD1 (6 bases). This clonotype was sampled from an adult with an advanced solid tumor such as melanoma, head and neck, liver or kidney cancer. Sequencing used CD4+ or CD8+ T cells sorted from blood, obtained in a trial of the OX40 agonist ivuxolimab. The CDR3 region is CASSPLPGTTTNYGYTF. CDR3 coding DNA: TGCGCCAGCAGTCCCCTACCCGGGACAACTACTAACTATGGCTACACCTTC.